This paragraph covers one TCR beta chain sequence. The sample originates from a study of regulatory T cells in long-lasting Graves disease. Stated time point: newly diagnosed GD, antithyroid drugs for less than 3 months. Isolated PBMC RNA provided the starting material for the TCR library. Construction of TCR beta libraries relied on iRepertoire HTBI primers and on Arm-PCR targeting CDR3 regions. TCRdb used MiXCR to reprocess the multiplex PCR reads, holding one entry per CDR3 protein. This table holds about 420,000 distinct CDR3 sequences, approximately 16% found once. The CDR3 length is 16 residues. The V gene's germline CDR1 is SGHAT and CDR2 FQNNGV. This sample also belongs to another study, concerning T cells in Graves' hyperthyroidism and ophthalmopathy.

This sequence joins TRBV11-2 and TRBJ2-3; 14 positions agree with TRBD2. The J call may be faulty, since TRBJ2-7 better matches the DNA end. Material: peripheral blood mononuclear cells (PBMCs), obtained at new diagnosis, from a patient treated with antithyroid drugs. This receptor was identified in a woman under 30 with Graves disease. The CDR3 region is CASSLEGTSGSHEQYF. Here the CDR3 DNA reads TGTGCCAGCAGCTTAGAGGGGACTAGCGGGAGTCACGAGCAGTACTTC.